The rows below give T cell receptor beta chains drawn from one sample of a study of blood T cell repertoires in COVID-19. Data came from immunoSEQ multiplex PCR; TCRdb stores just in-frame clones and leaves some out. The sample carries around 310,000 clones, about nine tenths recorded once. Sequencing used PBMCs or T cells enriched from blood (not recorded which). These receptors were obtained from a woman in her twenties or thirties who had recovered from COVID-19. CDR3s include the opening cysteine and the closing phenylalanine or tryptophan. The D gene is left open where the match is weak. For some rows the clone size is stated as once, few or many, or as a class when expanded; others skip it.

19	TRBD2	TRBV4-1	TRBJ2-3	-	CASSQGIGTSGRLGDTQYF	TGCGCCAGCAGCCAAGGCATAGGGACTAGCGGGAGGCTAGGGGATACGCAGTATTTT
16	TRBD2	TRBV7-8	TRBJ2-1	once	CASSSRGLEEFNEQFF	TGTGCCAGCAGCTCGAGGGGACTAGAAGAATTCAATGAGCAGTTCTTC
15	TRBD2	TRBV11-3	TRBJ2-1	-	CASSSLAGGYNEQFF	TGTGCCAGCAGCTCCTTAGCGGGAGGTTACAATGAGCAGTTCTTC
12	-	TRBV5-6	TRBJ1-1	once	CASSLTDTEAFF	TGTGCCAGCAGCTTGACAGACACTGAAGCTTTCTTT
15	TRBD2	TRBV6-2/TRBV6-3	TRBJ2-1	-	CASRPLAASHNEQFF	TGTGCCAGCAGACCTCTAGCGGCCTCTCACAATGAGCAGTTCTTC
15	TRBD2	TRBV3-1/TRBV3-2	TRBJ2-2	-	CASSGGRPNTGELFF	TGTGCCAGCAGCGGCGGGAGGCCGAACACCGGGGAGCTGTTTTTT
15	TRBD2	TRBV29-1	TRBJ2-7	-	CSVEGASGTSYEQYF	TGCAGCGTTGAAGGGGCTAGCGGGACTTCCTACGAGCAGTACTTC
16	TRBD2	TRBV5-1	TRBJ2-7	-	CASSVGRLAGSYEQYF	TGCGCCAGCAGCGTAGGCCGATTAGCGGGGAGCTACGAGCAGTACTTC
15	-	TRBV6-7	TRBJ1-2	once	CASSYSRRINYGYTF	TGTGCCAGCAGTTACTCGAGAAGAATTAACTATGGCTACACCTTC
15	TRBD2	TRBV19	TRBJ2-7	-	CASSISLSGAYEQYF	TGTGCCAGTAGTATTTCACTTAGCGGGGCCTACGAGCAGTACTTC
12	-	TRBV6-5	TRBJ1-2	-	CASSQRTLGYTF	TGTGCCAGCAGCCAGAGGACACTTGGCTACACCTTC
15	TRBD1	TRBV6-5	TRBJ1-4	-	CASSYLGQTNEKLFF	TGTGCCAGCAGTTACCTGGGACAGACTAATGAAAAACTGTTTTTT
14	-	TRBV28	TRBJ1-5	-	CASQSGQTNQPQHF	TGTGCCAGTCAATCAGGGCAGACCAATCAGCCCCAGCATTTT
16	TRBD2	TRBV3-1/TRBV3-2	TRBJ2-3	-	CASSQEMSPSGSSQYF	TGTGCCAGCAGCCAAGAGATGAGTCCTAGCGGGAGTTCGCAGTATTTT
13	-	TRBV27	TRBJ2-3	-	CASSRAVTDTQYF	TGTGCCAGCAGCCGAGCGGTCACAGATACGCAGTATTTT
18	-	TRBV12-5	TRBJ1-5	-	CASGSRQASRRLHQPQHF	TGTGCTAGTGGTTCCAGACAGGCGTCTAGGAGATTGCATCAGCCCCAGCATTTT
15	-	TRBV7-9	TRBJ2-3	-	CASSSTGFRTDTQYF	TGTGCCAGCAGCTCTACAGGGTTTCGCACAGATACGCAGTATTTT
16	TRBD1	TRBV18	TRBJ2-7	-	CASSPLVGTGIYEQYF	TGTGCCAGCTCACCACTTGTCGGGACAGGGATCTACGAGCAGTACTTC
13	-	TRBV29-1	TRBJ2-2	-	CSVEPGDTGELFF	TGCAGCGTTGAACCCGGGGACACCGGGGAGCTGTTTTTT
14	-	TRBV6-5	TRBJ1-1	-	CASSSGSVNTEAFF	TGTGCCAGCAGTTCGGGGAGTGTGAACACTGAAGCTTTCTTT
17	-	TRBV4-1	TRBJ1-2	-	CASSQVVTETGHDGYTF	TGCGCCAGCAGCCAAGTCGTAACAGAGACAGGACATGATGGCTACACCTTC
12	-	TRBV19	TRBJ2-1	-	CASRDPGAEQFF	TGTGCCAGTAGAGACCCAGGGGCAGAGCAGTTCTTC
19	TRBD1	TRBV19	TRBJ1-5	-	CASSILLVGHGQGNQPQHF	TGTGCCAGTAGTATCCTACTGGTGGGACACGGACAGGGGAATCAGCCCCAGCATTTT
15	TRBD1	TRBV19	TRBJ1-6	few	CASSIADRGNSPLHF	TGTGCCAGTAGTATCGCGGACAGGGGCAACTCACCCCTCCACTTT
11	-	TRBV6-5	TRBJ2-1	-	CASSQGNEQFF	TGTGCCAGCAGTCAGGGGAATGAGCAGTTCTTC
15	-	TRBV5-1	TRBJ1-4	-	CASSNPGLGNEKLFF	TGCGCCAGCAGCAATCCGGGACTAGGAAATGAAAAACTGTTTTTT
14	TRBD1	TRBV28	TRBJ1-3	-	CASSLGGQGYTIYF	TGTGCCAGCAGTTTAGGGGGACAGGGATACACCATATATTTT
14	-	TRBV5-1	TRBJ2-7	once	CASSFFGGFNEQYF	TGCGCCAGCAGCTTTTTTGGGGGGTTCAACGAGCAGTACTTC
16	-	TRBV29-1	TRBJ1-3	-	CSVEVPRERSGNTIYF	TGCAGCGTTGAAGTTCCCCGGGAGCGCTCTGGAAACACCATATATTTT